The 15 T cell receptor beta chains below all came from one sample that was sequenced in a study of cytomegalovirus exposure and HLA in healthy donors. Primers for the PCR totalled 60 Vbeta and 13 Jbeta. Here immunoSEQ multiplex PCR was the method, and the copy in TCRdb shows in-frame clones only, minus some. The data contain roughly 150,000 clones, more than 60% of them singletons. Sequenced sample: PBMCs. Receptors were obtained from a man in his late teens or twenties in good health and CMV-seropositive.

The V call is TRBV28, the J call TRBJ1-2; 9 positions match TRBD1. Germline V lookup: CDR1 MDHEN, CDR2 SYDVKM. The CDR3 has 21 residues. After removal of 3 bases from V and 3 bases from J, the junction contained 23 bases not matched to a gene. CDR3 sequence reads: CASSFDRGVASVYRKDYGYTF. The CDR3 DNA reads TGTGCCAGCAGTTTCGACAGGGGGGTGGCTAGCGTGTACCGAAAGGACTATGGCTACACCTTC.

This clone was counted between two and nine times. The J gene is TRBJ1-1, the V gene TRBV10-2, with D unresolved. Germline CDR1 is WSHSY and CDR2 is SAAADI. V lost 7 bases, J lost 11 bases, and 14 bases lay in between. The CDR3 runs 11 residues. CDR3 loop: CASKDKFEAFF. In DNA form, the CDR3 reads TGCGCCAGCAAAGACAAATTTGAGGCTTTCTTT.

The chain couples TRBV6-1 to TRBJ2-1; TRBD2 agrees at 8 bases. The germline CDR1 and CDR2 sequences are MNHNS and SASEGT. The CDR3 contains 13 residues. V lost 7 bases and J lost 10; bases outside the gene matches: 9. CDR3 sequence: CASTIGGGGEQFF. The CDR3 region has the DNA TGTGCCAGCACTATCGGGGGGGGTGGAGAGCAGTTCTTC.

The V and J genes are TRBV11-2 and TRBJ2-7, with D tentatively TRBD2 (6 bases). The CDR3 sequence is 13 residues long. CDR1 and CDR2 (germline): SGHAT, FQNNGV. Trimming took 3 bases from V and 2 from J, leaving 8 bases between them. The DNA of the CDR3 is TGTGCCAGCAGCTTGGAGCGGGCCTACGAGCAGTACTTC. As protein: CASSLERAYEQYF.

This clone was seen only a few times. V gene TRBV7-2 combines with J gene TRBJ2-7; tentative D call: TRBD2 (6 bases). Deletions cut 5 bases from V and 5 bases from J, with 16 bases between. CDR1 and CDR2 (germline): SGHTA, FQGNSA. CDR3 length: 14 residues. This chain's CDR3 is CASSRSGPFDEQYF. CDR3 DNA: TGTGCCAGCAGCCGTAGCGGACCGTTCGACGAGCAGTACTTC.

This chain links TRBV6-4 with TRBJ2-1, with 9 bases identical to TRBD2. Germline CDR1 and CDR2: MRHNA and SNTAGT. V lost 0 bases to trimming and J lost 8 bases; unmatched junction nucleotides: 5. This CDR3 spans 15 amino acids. The CDR3 region is CASSDSAGGSDEQFF. The CDR3 DNA reads TGTGCCAGCAGTGACTCAGCGGGAGGCAGCGATGAGCAGTTCTTC.

The chain carries TRBV2 and TRBJ1-1; tentative D call: TRBD1 (5 bases). Germline CDR1 and CDR2: SNHLY and FYNNEI. There are 14 residues in the CDR3. The V end lost 1 base, the J end lost 1 base, and 7 bases lay between the germline ends. CDR3 sequence: CASSEEGRNTEAFF. CDR3 DNA: TGTGCCAGCAGTGAAGAGGGGCGGAACACTGAAGCTTTCTTT.

The chain employs TRBV6-1 and TRBJ1-5; a possible D gene is TRBD1 (5 bases). The CDR3 extends over 15 amino acids. The V gene's germline CDR1 is MNHNS and CDR2 SASEGT. V was clipped by 7 bases and J by 6 bases, with 19 bases between them. The CDR3 reads CASILASGLTQPQHF. The CDR3 DNA reads as TGTGCCAGCATCTTAGCATCAGGGCTCACTCAGCCCCAGCATTTT.

The chain uses TRBV7-6 and TRBJ2-1, with 13 bases identical to TRBD2. After removal of 4 bases from V and 4 bases from J, the junction contained 7 bases not matched to a gene. This CDR3 is built from 17 residues. Per the germline V gene, CDR1 is SGHVS and CDR2 is FNYEAQ. The CDR3 DNA reads TGTGCCAGCAGCTCGTGGACTAGCGGGAGCCCATACAATGAGCAGTTCTTC. It codes for CASSSWTSGSPYNEQFF.

The chain uses TRBV6-1 and TRBJ2-1; D remains unclear. Germline V lookup: CDR1 MNHNS, CDR2 SASEGT. V was trimmed by 3 bases and J by 2 bases, leaving 8 bases between them. This CDR3 has 14 residues. CDR3 in amino acids: CASSESLTYNEQFF. The CDR3 bases are TGTGCCAGCAGTGAGTCACTCACCTACAATGAGCAGTTCTTC.

This clone was seen a single time. The V and J genes are TRBV9 and TRBJ2-7, with 7 bases lining up with TRBD2. Germline lookup yields CDR1 SGDLS and CDR2 YYNGEE. J gave up 3 bases and V 4 bases, and 7 bases lay outside the gene matches. The CDR3 loop spans 14 amino acids. The CDR3, as DNA: TGTGCCAGCAGCCTCCTTGGGGAGGGCTACGAGCAGTACTTC. It is translated as CASSLLGEGYEQYF. The entire variable domain, with the rest obtained from reference TRBV9 and TRBJ2-7, is as follows: DSGVTQTPKHLITATGQRVTLRCSPRSGDLSVYWYQQSLDQGLQFLIQYYNGEERAKGNILERFSAQQFPDLHSELNLSSLELGDSALYFCASSLLGEGYEQYFGPGTRLTVT.

J is TRBJ2-2 and V is TRBV11-2; D may be TRBD2 (6 bases). The V end was cut by 1 base, the J end by 5 bases, with 14 bases between. CDR3 length equals 16 residues. Germline V CDR1 and CDR2: SGHAT, FQNNGV. As DNA, the CDR3 is TGTGCCAGCAGCTTAGCTAGCGCCTCGTGGACCGGGGAGCTGTTTTTT. Translating it yields CASSLASASWTGELFF. Using reference TRBV11-2 and TRBJ2-2 for the parts outside the CDR3, the full variable domain is EAGVAQSPRYKIIEKRQSVAFWCNPISGHATLYWYQQILGQGPKLLIQFQNNGVVDDSQLPKDRFSAERLKGVDSTLKIQPAKLEDSAVYLCASSLASASWTGELFFGEGSRLTVL.

CDR3 loop: CASSLGAGVQETQYF. For the CDR3, the DNA is TGCGCCAGCAGCTTGGGGGCAGGGGTCCAAGAGACCCAGTACTTC. V usage is TRBV5-1 and J usage is TRBJ2-5, with a weak D call TRBD1 (6 bases). The CDR3 covers 15 residues. The germline V gene has CDR1 SGHRS and CDR2 YFSETQ. Trimming cost V 0 bases and J 1 base, with 10 bases left between them.

V and J are TRBV5-1 and TRBJ2-1, with D perhaps matching TRBD2 (6 bases). Germline lookup yields CDR1 SGHRS and CDR2 YFSETQ. The CDR3 spans 16 residues. With 5 bases removed from V and 9 bases from J, the gap between germline ends came to 24 bases. The CDR3 here is CASSSANQGLGGEQFF. The CDR3 nucleotides read TGCGCCAGCAGTTCGGCGAATCAGGGACTGGGGGGTGAGCAGTTCTTC. The full variable domain, with the rest looked up from reference TRBV5-1 and TRBJ2-1, is KAGVTQTPRYLIKTRGQQVTLSCSPISGHRSVSWYQQTPGQGLQFLFEYFSETQRNKGNFPGRFSGRQFSNSRSEMNVSTLELGDSALYLCASSSANQGLGGEQFFGPGTRLTVL.

The CDR3 DNA follows: TGTGCCAGCAGCCCACGGGTAGCGGGAGGGGGTGAGCAGTTCTTC. It yields the protein CASSPRVAGGGEQFF. This chain uses TRBV5-6 with TRBJ2-1, with TRBD2 identical over 11 bases. CDR1 and CDR2 (germline): SGHDT, YYEEEE. V was clipped by 4 bases and J by 9 bases; unmatched bases: 9. The CDR3 covers 15 residues.